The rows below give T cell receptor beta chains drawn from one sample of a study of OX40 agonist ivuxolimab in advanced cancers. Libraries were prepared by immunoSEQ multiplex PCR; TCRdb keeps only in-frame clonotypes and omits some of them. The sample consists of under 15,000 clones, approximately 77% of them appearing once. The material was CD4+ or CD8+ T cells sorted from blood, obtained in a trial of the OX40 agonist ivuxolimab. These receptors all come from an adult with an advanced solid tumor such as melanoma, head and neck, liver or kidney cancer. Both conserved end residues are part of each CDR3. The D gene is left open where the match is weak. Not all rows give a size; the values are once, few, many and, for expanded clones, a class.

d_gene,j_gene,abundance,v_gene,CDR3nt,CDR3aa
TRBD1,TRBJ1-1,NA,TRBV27,TGTGCCAGCAGTTTGAGGCAGGGGGCTACGGAAGCTTTCTTT,CASSLRQGATEAFF
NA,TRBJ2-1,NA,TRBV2,TGTGCCAGTGAGAGTAGCGTCCGAGGAGGTGATGAGCAGTTCTTC,CASESSVRGGDEQFF
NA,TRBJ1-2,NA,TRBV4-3,TGCGCCAGCAGCCAAAGCCACTCACAGGGAGCGGATGGCTACACCTTC,CASSQSHSQGADGYTF
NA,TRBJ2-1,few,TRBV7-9,TGTGCCAGCAGCTTAGAGTTAAATGAGCAGTTCTTC,CASSLELNEQFF
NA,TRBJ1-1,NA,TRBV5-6,TGTGCCAGCAGCTCAGGGTCGGTCACTGAAGCTTTCTTT,CASSSGSVTEAFF
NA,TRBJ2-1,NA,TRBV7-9,TGTGCCAGCAGCGAAGGCTATAGTGAGCAGTTCTTC,CASSEGYSEQFF
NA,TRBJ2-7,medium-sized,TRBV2,TGTGCCAGCAGTGAGGAGTCCTACAGTTCTTCCTACGAGCAGTACTTC,CASSEESYSSSYEQYF
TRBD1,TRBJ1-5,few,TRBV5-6,TGTGCCAGCAGCATAGGACAGGGGGCGATTCAGCCCCAGCATTTT,CASSIGQGAIQPQHF
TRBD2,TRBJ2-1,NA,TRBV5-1,TGCGCCAGCAGCTTGGGTAGCGGGCGCGACTCCTACAATGAGCAGTTCTTC,CASSLGSGRDSYNEQFF
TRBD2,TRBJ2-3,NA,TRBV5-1,TGCGCCAGCAGCTTGGCCCTAGCGGGAGGTTCAGATACGCAGTATTTT,CASSLALAGGSDTQYF
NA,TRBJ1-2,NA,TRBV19,TGTGCCAGTAGTCCCCGACATGAGGATTACTATGGCTACACCTTC,CASSPRHEDYYGYTF
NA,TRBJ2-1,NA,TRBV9,TGTGCCAGCAGCGTAATGTCAGGAGAGCAGTTCTTC,CASSVMSGEQFF
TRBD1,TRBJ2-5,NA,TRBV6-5,TGTGCCAGCAGTTACTCGAGGACAGGGAGAGAGACCCAGTACTTC,CASSYSRTGRETQYF
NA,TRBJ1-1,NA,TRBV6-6,TGTGCCAGCCAGACTGGACGTATTCAGAACACTGAAGCTTTCTTT,CASQTGRIQNTEAFF
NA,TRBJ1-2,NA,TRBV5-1,TGCGCCAGCAGCTTTCGGGGGCCTAGTGGCTACACCTTC,CASSFRGPSGYTF
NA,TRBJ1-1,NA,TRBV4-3,TGCGCCAGCAGCCAGTTGGGGGCCTCTGAAGCTTTCTTT,CASSQLGASEAFF
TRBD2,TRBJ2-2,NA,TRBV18,TGTGCCAGCTCACCCCGACTAGCGGAAAACACCGGGGAGCTGTTTTTT,CASSPRLAENTGELFF
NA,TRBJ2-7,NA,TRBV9,TGTGCCAGCAGCGTAGGGGGTTACAGCTCCTACGAGCAGTACTTC,CASSVGGYSSYEQYF
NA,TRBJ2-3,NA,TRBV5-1,TGCGCCAGCAGCTTGGAGGTGGCCACAGATACGCAGTATTTT,CASSLEVATDTQYF
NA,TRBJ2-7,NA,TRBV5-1,TGCGCCAGCAGCCTCGAAATAGGCGGGGAGCAGTACTTC,CASSLEIGGEQYF
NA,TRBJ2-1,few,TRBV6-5,TGTGCCAGCAGTTTTACTAACAATGAGCAGTTCTTC,CASSFTNNEQFF
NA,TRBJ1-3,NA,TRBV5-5,TGTGCCAGCAGCTTGTCCGGAAACACCATATATTTT,CASSLSGNTIYF
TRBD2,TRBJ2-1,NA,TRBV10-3,TGTGCCACCTTAAGCGGGAGCTCCTACAATGAGCAGTTCTTC,CATLSGSSYNEQFF
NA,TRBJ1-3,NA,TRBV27,TGTGCCAGCAGTTTGGCCGGGTTCCCTGGAAACACCATATATTTT,CASSLAGFPGNTIYF
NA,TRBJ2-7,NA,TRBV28,TGTGCCAGCACCCGGACGGACTCCTACGAGCAGTACTTC,CASTRTDSYEQYF
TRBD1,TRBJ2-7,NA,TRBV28,TGTGCCAGCAGTTCCGGGACAGGGAACTACGAGCAGTACTTC,CASSSGTGNYEQYF
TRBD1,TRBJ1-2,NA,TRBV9,TGTGCCAGCAGCGTAGGGCAGGGGGCTGTGTATGGCTACACCTTC,CASSVGQGAVYGYTF
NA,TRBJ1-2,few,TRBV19,TGTGCCAGTAGCCCAGCAGCTAACTATGGCTACACCTTC,CASSPAANYGYTF
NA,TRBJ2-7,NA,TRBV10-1,TGCGCCAGCAGTGACCCGGGGGATAGCTACGAGCAGTACTTC,CASSDPGDSYEQYF
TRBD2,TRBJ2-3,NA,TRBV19,TGTGCCAGTAGCGGCGGGGGGACAGATACGCAGTATTTT,CASSGGGTDTQYF
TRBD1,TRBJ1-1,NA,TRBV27,TGTGCCAGCAGTTTGACAGGGTTTGGCGCTGAAGCTTTCTTT,CASSLTGFGAEAFF
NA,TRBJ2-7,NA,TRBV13,TGTGCCAGCAGCGACCTCTCCTACGAGCAGTACTTC,CASSDLSYEQYF
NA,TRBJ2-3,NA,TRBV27,TGTGCCAGCAGCGTGGCGGGGCTCACAGATACGCAGTATTTT,CASSVAGLTDTQYF
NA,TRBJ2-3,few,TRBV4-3,TGCGCCAGCAGCCAAGTTAATAGCCCGAACACAGATACGCAGTATTTT,CASSQVNSPNTDTQYF
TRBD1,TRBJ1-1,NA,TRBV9,TGTGCCAGCAGCGAAGGACAGGGAACTGAAGCTTTCTTT,CASSEGQGTEAFF
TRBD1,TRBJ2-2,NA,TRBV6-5,TGTGCCAGCAGTTACCGGGACAGGGGCACCGGGGAGCTGTTTTTT,CASSYRDRGTGELFF
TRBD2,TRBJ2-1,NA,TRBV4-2,TGTGCCAGCAGCCAAGAAGGGACTAGCTCCTACAATGAGCAGTTCTTC,CASSQEGTSSYNEQFF
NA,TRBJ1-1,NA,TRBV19,TGTGCCAGTAGTATCGGAACGGGAGGAGCTTTCTTT,CASSIGTGGAFF
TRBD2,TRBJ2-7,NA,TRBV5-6,TGTGCCAGCAGCCGACTGGTAGCGGGAGTAAACGAGCAGTACTTC,CASSRLVAGVNEQYF
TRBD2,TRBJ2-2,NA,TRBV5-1,TGCGCCAGCTACCCGACTAGCTGGAACACCGGGGAGCTGTTTTTT,CASYPTSWNTGELFF
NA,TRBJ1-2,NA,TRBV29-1,TGCAGCGTAGTCGGAGCCGGGGTGGAAGGCTACACCTTC,CSVVGAGVEGYTF
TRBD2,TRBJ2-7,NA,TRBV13,TGTGCCAGCAGCCGACTAGCGGGAGCAGACGAGCAGTACTTC,CASSRLAGADEQYF
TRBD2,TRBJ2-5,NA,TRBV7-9,TGTGCCAGCAGCTTCGGGGGGGCTTGGGAGACCCAGTACTTC,CASSFGGAWETQYF
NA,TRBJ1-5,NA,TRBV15,TGTGCCACCAGCGAAACCAGGGACAGCAATCAGCCCCAGCATTTT,CATSETRDSNQPQHF
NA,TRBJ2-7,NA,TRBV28,TGTGCCAGCGGGGATTACGAGCAGTACTTC,CASGDYEQYF
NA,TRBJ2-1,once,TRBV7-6,TGTGCCAGCAGCTTACGCCAGGGGAAAGTCAATGAGCAGTTCTTC,CASSLRQGKVNEQFF
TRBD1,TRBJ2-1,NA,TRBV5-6,TGTGCCAGCAGCTATGGGACAGGGAACAATGAGCAGTTCTTC,CASSYGTGNNEQFF
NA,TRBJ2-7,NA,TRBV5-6,TGTGCCAGCAGCTTGGTTGGTTCCGGCTACGAGCAGTACTTC,CASSLVGSGYEQYF
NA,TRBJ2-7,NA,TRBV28,TGTGCCAGCAGTTTAGGGCGGGGACCGGAGCAGTACTTC,CASSLGRGPEQYF
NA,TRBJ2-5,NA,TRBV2,TGTGCCAGCAGCCCCGGGGGACGGTCACAAGAGACCCAGTACTTC,CASSPGGRSQETQYF
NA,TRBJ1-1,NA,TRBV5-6,TGTGCCAGCAGCTCTTATCTCCGCGCCATCACTGAAGCTTTCTTT,CASSSYLRAITEAFF
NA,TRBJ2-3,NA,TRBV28,TGTGCCACCAAAGGTACGGTCAGGAAGACAGATACGCAGTATTTT,CATKGTVRKTDTQYF
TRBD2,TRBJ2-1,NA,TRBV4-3,TGCGCCAGCAGCCAAGGAGGGACTAGCGGGTACAATGAGCAGTTCTTC,CASSQGGTSGYNEQFF
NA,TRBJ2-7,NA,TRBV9,TGTGCCAGCAGCGTAGAAGGGGCCCCCTCCTACGAGCAGTACTTC,CASSVEGAPSYEQYF